This T cell receptor beta chain emerged from a study of T cell repertoires in cytomegalovirus infection. Via MiXCR, TCRdb re-called the reads, giving one row per CDR3 protein. The sample contains 680,000 or so distinct CDR3 sequences, under 40% of which appear only once. CDR1 MDHEN and CDR2 SYDVKM come from the germline V gene. This CDR3 is 14 amino acids long. The V and J ends lost 5 bases and 3 bases respectively, with 12 bases between them. Remarks on this clonotype: Antigen specificity is unknown.

Findings and limits, study-wide: HLA-C-restricted, CMV-specific TCR beta clonotypes were dominant ex vivo.

The origin of this receptor is a human donor in good health (CMV status not recorded). Some clones in this sample may be carry-over from other donors' samples. Sequenced material: PBMCs. V and J are TRBV28 and TRBJ2-3; D is uncertain. The CDR3 reads CASSLEDSTDTQYF. The CDR3 DNA is TGTGCCAGCAGTCTAGAAGACTCGACAGATACGCAGTATTTT.